This T cell receptor (beta chain) was sequenced for a study of CD8+CD57+ T cells in acquired aplastic anemia. Study-level information: Sorted CD4+ and CD8+ cells gave an average of about 3.4 ug of DNA.

The template used for profiling TCR beta VDJ and CDR3 was genomic DNA. TCRdb processed the reads anew with MiXCR; each CDR3 protein has one entry. The table includes around 150,000 distinct CDR3 sequences, 71% detected once. Sequenced patients had shown CD8+CD57+ cell expansion by flow cytometry. No patient had been given any therapy when blood was sampled. This CDR3 is 14 amino acids long. CDR1 is DFQATT and CDR2 is SNEGSKA in the germline V gene (reference sequence). With 4 bases clipped from V and 7 bases from J, the junction kept 9 bases outside the gene matches. Sequencing was carried out using sorted CD4+, CD8+, or CD8+CD57+ T cells (not recorded which) from PBMCs. The J gene is TRBJ2-1, the V gene TRBV20-1; TRBD2 matches 8 bases. The clonotype comes from a human donor with aplastic anemia. The CDR3 DNA reads TGCAGTGCTAAATCGGGGGGGCCTGGGAATGAGCAGTTCTTC. Its translation is CSAKSGGPGNEQFF.